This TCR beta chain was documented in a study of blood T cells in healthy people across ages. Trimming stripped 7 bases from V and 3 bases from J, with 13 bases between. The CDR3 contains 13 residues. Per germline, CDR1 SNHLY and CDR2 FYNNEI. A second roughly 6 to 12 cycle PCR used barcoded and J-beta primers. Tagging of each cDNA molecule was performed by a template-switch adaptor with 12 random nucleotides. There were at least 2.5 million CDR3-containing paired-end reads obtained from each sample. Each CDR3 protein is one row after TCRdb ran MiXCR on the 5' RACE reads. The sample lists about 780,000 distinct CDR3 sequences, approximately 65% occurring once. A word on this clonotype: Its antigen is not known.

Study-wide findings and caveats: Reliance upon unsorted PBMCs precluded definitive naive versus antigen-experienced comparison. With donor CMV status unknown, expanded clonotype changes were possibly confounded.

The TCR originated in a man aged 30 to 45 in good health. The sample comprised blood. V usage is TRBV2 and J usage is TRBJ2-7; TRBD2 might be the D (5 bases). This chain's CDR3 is CASTITGDYEQYF. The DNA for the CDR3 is TGTGCCAGCACTATTACCGGGGACTACGAGCAGTACTTC.